This T cell receptor beta chain was found in a study of blood T cell repertoires in COVID-19. The wider study: From the United States, Italy and Spain came samples of acute and convalescent COVID-19. The cDNA or gDNA used as material had been derived from T cells, B-cell-depleted T cells, or PBMCs.

V dropped 0 bases and J dropped 3; count of bases not matched to a gene: 1. This CDR3 is built from 14 residues. From germline, CDR1 is SGHNT and CDR2 YYREEE (reference sequence). Repertoires were generated with immunoSEQ multiplex PCR, while TCRdb's copy carries only in-frame clones and drops some. The sample includes about 300,000 clones, about 90% of them seen just once. The sequencing sample was made of peripheral blood. The gene calls are TRBV5-4 and TRBJ2-5, with 8 bases aligning to TRBD1. This sequence originates from a man aged 18 to 30 who had recovered from COVID-19. CDR3 nucleotide sequence: TGTGCCAGCAGCTTGGGGGGACAGGAAGAGACCCAGTACTTC. This sequence encodes CASSLGGQEETQYF.